The 14 T cell receptor beta chains presented below share a single source sample, sequenced in a study of cytomegalovirus exposure and HLA in healthy donors. Only in-frame clones appear in the TCRdb table, and some are missing; sequencing was by immunoSEQ multiplex PCR. In the table there are about 44,000 clones, more than 85% of which are singletons. The specimen was PBMCs. These receptors all stem from a woman aged 18-30 years in good health and CMV-seronegative.

This clone has just one count. CDR3 DNA sequence: TGTGCCAGCAGCTTAGCGGGTAGCAATCAGCCCCAGCATTTT. This translates into CASSLAGSNQPQHF. The chain couples TRBV11-2 to TRBJ1-5, with D hard to call. V gave up 1 base and J gave up 0 bases, with 4 bases separating them. This CDR3 region has 14 residues. Germline loops: CDR1 SGHAT, CDR2 FQNNGV.

The chain is built from TRBV6-5 and TRBJ1-5, with 8 nucleotides matching TRBD1. Germline lookup yields CDR1 MNHEY and CDR2 SVGAGI. V was clipped by 6 bases and J by 5 bases; unmatched bases: 6. The CDR3 has 14 residues. The DNA of the CDR3 is TGTGCCAGCAGAGACACAGGGGGGCATCAGCCCCAGCATTTT. Residues: CASRDTGGHQPQHF.

This clone was counted between two and nine times. The rearrangement links TRBV30 to TRBJ2-1, with D possibly TRBD1 on 5 matching bases. The CDR3 runs to 12 residues. The V end lost 2 bases, the J end lost 10 bases, and 12 bases lay between the germline ends. Germline assignment: CDR1 GTSNPN and CDR2 SVGIG (reference sequence). CDR3 sequence reads: CAWSPTGREQFF. In nucleotides, the CDR3 is TGTGCCTGGAGTCCCACAGGCAGGGAGCAGTTCTTC.

This chain uses TRBV6-5 with TRBJ1-3, with no clear D. Between the trimmed V and J ends, which lost 2 bases and 2 bases, there was a span of 10 bases. The CDR3 totals 15 residues. From germline, CDR1 is MNHEY and CDR2 SVGAGI. The CDR3 DNA reads TGTGCCAGCAGTTACCTCCCCGGGGCTGGAAACACCATATATTTT. It codes for CASSYLPGAGNTIYF.

The genes are TRBV14 and TRBJ2-6, with D possibly TRBD1 on 6 matching bases. V shed 5 bases and J shed 15 bases, with 23 bases lying between them. The CDR3 has 15 amino acids. Germline loops: CDR1 SGHDN, CDR2 FVKESK. The CDR3 coding sequence is TGTGCCAGCAGCTTCCGCTCCAACTCAGGGGATGACCTGACTTTC. Residues: CASSFRSNSGDDLTF.

In its sample, this clone was seen once. The rearrangement joins TRBV5-1 to TRBJ2-5; perhaps TRBD1 as D (6 bases). This CDR3 is built from 13 residues. Germline V gene lookup returns CDR1 SGHRS and CDR2 YFSETQ. Trimming cost V 4 bases and J 5 bases, with 12 bases left between them. The CDR3 here is CASSRTGMETQYF. The CDR3, as DNA: TGCGCCAGCAGCCGCACAGGGATGGAGACCCAGTACTTC.

The J gene is TRBJ2-1, the V gene TRBV27, with D unclear. Trimming pared 0 bases from V and 11 bases from J, leaving 11 bases between. The CDR3 extends over 13 amino acids. CDR1 MNHEY and CDR2 SMNVEV come from the germline V gene (reference sequence). The CDR3 region is CASSLSVLAQQFF. The CDR3 nucleotides are TGTGCCAGCAGTTTATCGGTGTTAGCCCAGCAGTTCTTC.

This clone was recorded a few times. The chain links TRBV28 to TRBJ2-2; 14 bases align to TRBD2. Trimming took 5 bases from V and 5 from J; bases not matched to a gene: 13. The CDR3 totals 19 residues. Germline V gene lookup returns CDR1 MDHEN and CDR2 SYDVKM. CDR3 in DNA: TGTGCCAGCAGTCCCAGCGGGACTAGCGGGGGCTGGGGGACCGGGGAGCTGTTTTTT. It is translated as CASSPSGTSGGWGTGELFF. Complete variable domain (other parts from reference TRBV28 and TRBJ2-2): DVKVTQSSRYLVKRTGEKVFLECVQDMDHENMFWYRQDPGLGLRLIYFSYDVKMKEKGDIPEGYSVSREKKERFSLILESASTNQTSMYLCASSPSGTSGGWGTGELFFGEGSRLTVL.

This clone was seen once. This chain connects TRBV15 to TRBJ2-1; D is unclear. The CDR3 is made up of 18 amino acids. V lost 0 bases to trimming and J lost 4 bases, with 19 bases between them. The germline V gene encodes CDR1 LNHNV and CDR2 YYDKDF (reference sequence). CDR3 nucleotides: TGTGCCACCAGCAGAGACCCACCAGTCCTAAGCGTATACAATGAGCAGTTCTTC. Its protein product is CATSRDPPVLSVYNEQFF.

This chain links TRBV28 with TRBJ2-1; D remains ambiguous. Per the germline V gene, CDR1 is MDHEN and CDR2 is SYDVKM. The germline V and J ends were trimmed by 5 bases and 5 bases, with 13 bases remaining between them. The CDR3 has 14 residues. The CDR3 sequence: CASSPPTRHNEQFF. CDR3 coding DNA: TGTGCCAGCAGTCCTCCGACTCGCCACAATGAGCAGTTCTTC. Variable domain in full (rest from reference TRBV28 and TRBJ2-1): DVKVTQSSRYLVKRTGEKVFLECVQDMDHENMFWYRQDPGLGLRLIYFSYDVKMKEKGDIPEGYSVSREKKERFSLILESASTNQTSMYLCASSPPTRHNEQFFGPGTRLTVL.

The V call is TRBV5-1, the J call TRBJ2-5, with D possibly TRBD2 on 6 matching bases. Germline CDR1 reads SGHRS; CDR2 reads YFSETQ. The V end lost 4 bases, the J end lost 5 bases, and 21 bases lay between the germline ends. The CDR3 covers 16 residues. CDR3 in DNA: TGCGCCAGCAGCACCGGGGCTAGCGTTAGTCGGGAGACCCAGTACTTC. Translation: CASSTGASVSRETQYF.

V gene TRBV4-1 combines with J gene TRBJ2-3; 7 bases agree with TRBD2. The length of the CDR3 is 14 residues. CDR1 MGHRA and CDR2 YSYEKL come from the germline V gene. V dropped 0 bases and J dropped 6; count of bases not matched to a gene: 3. The chain's CDR3 is CASSQERERDTQYF. The DNA for the CDR3 is TGCGCCAGCAGCCAAGAGCGGGAGAGGGATACGCAGTATTTT.

V and J are TRBV4-2 and TRBJ1-4; 8 positions match TRBD1. Germline assignment: CDR1 LGHNA and CDR2 YNFKEQ. The CDR3 extends over 16 amino acids. J gave up 8 bases and V 3 bases, and 11 bases lay outside the gene matches. DNA of the CDR3: TGTGCCAGCAGCCAGCCCGACAGGGGAGGTTACGAAAAACTGTTTTTT. Its translation: CASSQPDRGGYEKLFF.

V usage is TRBV21-1 and J usage is TRBJ2-1; the table calls TRBD2, which could not be checked here. TRBV21-1 has pseudogene status. CDR3 length: 17 residues. As DNA, the CDR3 is TGTGCCAGCATACAGCGGGGGGGCCACGTGGCCTACAATGAGCAGTTCTTC. Translation gives CASIQRGGHVAYNEQFF.